The present T cell receptor (beta chain) was sequenced within a study of post-analysis software for immune sequencing data. In the study overall: Multiple sclerosis in the patients followed relapsing-remitting, secondary progressive and progressive-relapsing courses. Overall study results and limits: Four or five TRBV segments were more frequent in patients than controls; TRBV5-6, TRBV5-1 and TRBV20-1 belonged to this group. Compared against controls, patients with multiple sclerosis displayed significantly lower normalized Chao1 diversity. Strong same-batch co-clustering of samples appeared with F measure clustering.

Libraries were made from TCR beta cDNA, and they carried unique molecular identifiers. Once 1 to 10 million T cells were used, 400,000 to 550,000 cDNA molecules resulted. TCRdb ran MiXCR on the PCR reads and lists one entry per CDR3 protein. The table includes around 710,000 distinct CDR3 sequences, roughly 46% detected once. Worth noting for this clonotype: Its antigen is unidentified.

V lost 2 bases to trimming and J lost 8 bases; unmatched junction nucleotides: 2. The CDR3 runs 11 residues. Germline V gene data show CDR1 as GTSNPN and CDR2 as SVGIG (reference sequence). The sequence derives from a girl aged 10 to 17 with multiple sclerosis. The sequenced sample was blood. V gene TRBV30 combines with J gene TRBJ1-2; 7 positions agree with TRBD1. The chain's CDR3 is CAWSRDRGYTF. CDR3 nucleotide sequence: TGTGCCTGGAGTCGGGACAGAGGCTACACCTTC. Filled out from reference TRBV30 and TRBJ1-2, the complete variable domain reads SQTIHQWPATLVQPVGSPLSLECTVEGTSNPNLYWYRQAAGRGLQLLFYSVGIGQISSEVPQNLSASRPQDRQFILSSKKLLLSDSGFYLCAWSRDRGYTFGSGTRLTVV.